A selection of T cell receptor beta chains follows, all from one sample in a study of T cell repertoires in cytomegalovirus infection. For these receptors, no antigen is known. TCRdb re-called the reads through MiXCR, storing one row per CDR3 protein. The table has 100,000 to 150,000 distinct CDR3 sequences, under 30% seen once. Sequencing used PBMCs, sequenced either directly or after in vitro stimulation (not recorded which). Receptors were obtained from a human donor in good health (CMV status not recorded). Some clones in this sample may be carry-over from other donors' samples. Each CDR3 is given with its conserved first and last residue. The D gene is left open where the match is weak. A clone size is listed for some rows: how often the clone was seen (once, few, many), or a class if it is expanded.

v_call	clone_size	j_call	d_call	cdr3_aa	cdr3_nt
TRBV20-1	few	TRBJ2-3	-	CSAISGITDTQYF	TGCAGTGCTATAAGTGGGATCACAGATACGCAGTATTTT
TRBV19	-	TRBJ2-7	-	CASSIAGRQYF	TGTGCCAGTAGTATAGCGGGTCGGCAGTACTTC
TRBV7-2	many	TRBJ2-7	TRBD2	CASSLGLAGRINYEQYF	TGTGCCAGCAGCCTGGGACTAGCGGGAAGAATCAACTACGAGCAGTACTTC
TRBV11-2	few	TRBJ2-5	-	CASSQNAGLQGETQYF	TGTGCCAGCAGCCAAAACGCCGGACTGCAGGGAGAGACCCAGTACTTC
TRBV24-1	few	TRBJ2-1	-	CATSDWDFSSYNEQFF	TGTGCCACCAGTGATTGGGACTTTAGCTCCTACAATGAGCAGTTCTTC
TRBV7-9	few	TRBJ1-4	-	CASSERRYNEKLFF	TGTGCCAGCAGCGAGCGGAGATACAATGAAAAACTGTTTTTT
TRBV6-5	-	TRBJ2-1	TRBD2	CASSYSIPSGIYNEQFF	TGTGCCAGCAGTTACTCGATTCCTAGCGGGATCTACAATGAGCAGTTCTTC
TRBV7-2	many	TRBJ2-1	TRBD2	CASRPSGMGEQFF	TGTGCCAGCAGACCTAGCGGGATGGGAGAGCAGTTCTTC
TRBV19	-	TRBJ2-1	-	CASSSPPGSDYNEQFF	TGTGCCAGTAGTAGCCCCCCTGGGTCGGACTACAATGAGCAGTTCTTC
TRBV14	few	TRBJ1-6	-	CASSQVARNNSPLHF	TGTGCCAGCAGCCAAGTTGCCAGGAATAATTCACCCCTCCACTTT
TRBV28	few	TRBJ2-1	TRBD1	CASTEGQGAYNEQFF	TGTGCCAGCACCGAGGGACAGGGAGCTTACAATGAGCAGTTCTTC
TRBV28	few	TRBJ2-7	-	CASSSPGPGGHSYEQYF	TGTGCCAGCAGTTCCCCTGGCCCCGGGGGCCACTCCTACGAGCAGTACTTC
TRBV5-6	few	TRBJ2-1	-	CASSLAASDLNEQFF	TGTGCCAGCAGCTTGGCGGCTAGCGATTTAAATGAGCAGTTCTTC
TRBV6-5	-	TRBJ2-1	-	CASSYGPVGRQVNDNEQFF	TGTGCCAGCAGTTACGGTCCGGTCGGGCGGCAGGTCAACGACAATGAGCAGTTCTTC
TRBV4-1	-	TRBJ2-7	-	CASSQVPEGGYEQYF	TGCGCCAGCAGCCAAGTCCCCGAGGGGGGCTACGAGCAGTACTTC
TRBV19	-	TRBJ1-5	TRBD1	CASSKTGVDNQPQHF	TGTGCCAGTAGCAAGACAGGGGTTGACAATCAGCCCCAGCATTTT
TRBV5-4	few	TRBJ2-1	TRBD2	CASSLGTSGSVSYNEQFF	TGTGCCAGCAGCTTGGGGACTAGCGGGAGCGTGTCCTACAATGAGCAGTTCTTC
TRBV6-8	few	TRBJ1-1	-	CASSYVSDTEAFF	TGTGCCAGCAGTTATGTATCGGACACTGAAGCTTTCTTT
TRBV20-1	-	TRBJ1-5	TRBD1	CSARRQGSDINQPQHF	TGCAGTGCTAGAAGACAGGGTTCGGATATCAATCAGCCCCAGCATTTT
TRBV7-2	few	TRBJ2-3	TRBD2	CASSLGSGTSTDTQYF	TGTGCCAGCAGCTTGGGGAGCGGGACCTCCACAGATACGCAGTATTTT
TRBV27	-	TRBJ1-5	TRBD1	CASSSLTGGNQPQHF	TGTGCCAGCAGTTCCCTAACAGGGGGCAATCAGCCCCAGCATTTT
TRBV20-1	many	TRBJ2-5	-	CSASRDSTTQETQYF	TGCAGTGCTAGCCGGGACTCGACAACCCAAGAGACCCAGTACTTC
TRBV19	-	TRBJ2-1	TRBD1	CASSIPDRVNSNEQFF	TGTGCCAGTAGTATACCCGACAGGGTAAACTCTAATGAGCAGTTCTTC
TRBV4-1	few	TRBJ1-5	-	CASSSKGSSPDQPQHF	TGCGCCAGCAGCTCCAAGGGGAGCTCCCCGGATCAGCCCCAGCATTTT
TRBV7-2	many	TRBJ1-1	-	CASSRTTNTEAFF	TGTGCCAGCAGCCGGACAACGAACACTGAAGCTTTCTTT